This is a list of T cell receptor beta chains from one sample in a study of tumor-infiltrating lymphocytes in primary liver carcinoma. TCRdb independently ran MiXCR on the multiplex PCR reads; one entry per CDR3 protein. The sample consists of roughly 330,000 distinct CDR3 sequences, approximately 65% of them appearing once. The sequencing input was peripheral blood. These receptors were obtained from a man aged 40-55 years with primary liver carcinoma and hepatitis B virus infection. CDR3s include the opening cysteine and the closing phenylalanine or tryptophan. The D gene is left open where the match is weak. Clone size, where shown, is once, few, many, or a class for clones that have expanded.

clone_size: .
j_call: TRBJ2-1
d_call: .
v_call: TRBV29-1
cdr3_aa: CSVGLGTVGNEQFF
cdr3_nt: TGCAGCGTAGGGTTGGGGACCGTCGGGAATGAGCAGTTCTTC

clone_size: many
j_call: TRBJ2-1
d_call: .
v_call: TRBV6-1
cdr3_aa: CASSETRVSWSTNEQFF
cdr3_nt: TGTGCCAGCAGTGAGACGAGAGTTTCGTGGAGTACCAATGAGCAGTTCTTC

clone_size: many
j_call: TRBJ2-7
d_call: .
v_call: TRBV12-3/TRBV12-4
cdr3_aa: CASSLGAEQYF
cdr3_nt: TGTGCCAGCTCCCTCGGCGCAGAGCAGTACTTC

clone_size: .
j_call: TRBJ2-3
d_call: TRBD1
v_call: TRBV11-2
cdr3_aa: CASTSGTGITDTQYF
cdr3_nt: TGTGCCAGCACCAGCGGGACAGGGATCACAGATACGCAGTATTTT

clone_size: many
j_call: TRBJ2-7
d_call: .
v_call: TRBV6-6
cdr3_aa: CASSYTTTEQYF
cdr3_nt: TGTGCCAGCAGTTACACCACCACGGAGCAGTACTTC

clone_size: .
j_call: TRBJ2-7
d_call: .
v_call: TRBV11-1
cdr3_aa: CASNPDSYEQYF
cdr3_nt: TGTGCCAGTAACCCTGACTCCTACGAGCAGTACTTC

clone_size: .
j_call: TRBJ2-3
d_call: TRBD2
v_call: TRBV11-1
cdr3_aa: CASSEGGGLRNRQYF
cdr3_nt: TGTGCCAGCAGCGAAGGCGGGGGTTTGAGAAATAGGCAGTATTTT

clone_size: .
j_call: TRBJ1-3
d_call: .
v_call: TRBV29-1
cdr3_aa: CSVAGNSGNTIYF
cdr3_nt: TGTAGCGTTGCGGGGAACTCTGGAAACACCATATATTTT

clone_size: .
j_call: TRBJ1-5
d_call: .
v_call: TRBV11-2
cdr3_aa: CASSLGTRSQPQHF
cdr3_nt: TGTGCCAGCAGCTTAGGGACGAGGAGTCAGCCCCAGCATTTT

clone_size: once
j_call: TRBJ2-5
d_call: TRBD2
v_call: TRBV12-3/TRBV12-4
cdr3_aa: CASTRRGEARETQYF
cdr3_nt: TGTGCCAGCACCCGACGGGGGGAGGCCCGAGAGACCCAGTACTTC

clone_size: many
j_call: TRBJ1-6
d_call: TRBD1
v_call: TRBV6-2/TRBV6-3
cdr3_aa: CASSRNRGAVHF
cdr3_nt: TGTGCCAGCAGTCGGAACAGGGGAGCCGTCCACTTT

clone_size: once
j_call: TRBJ1-1
d_call: TRBD1
v_call: TRBV11-2
cdr3_aa: CASSLRYGQGGMNTEAFF
cdr3_nt: TGTGCCAGTAGCTTAAGATATGGGCAGGGGGGGATGAACACTGAAGCTTTCTTT

clone_size: .
j_call: TRBJ2-3
d_call: .
v_call: TRBV6-1
cdr3_aa: CASSPGWGNQPQYF
cdr3_nt: TGTGCCAGCAGCCCGGGGTGGGGCAATCAGCCCCAGTATTTT

clone_size: many
j_call: TRBJ2-3
d_call: TRBD2
v_call: TRBV11-2
cdr3_aa: CASSLERAGGADTQYF
cdr3_nt: TGTGCCAGCAGCTTAGAGCGCGCGGGAGGGGCAGATACGCAGTATTTT

clone_size: once
j_call: TRBJ2-5
d_call: TRBD1
v_call: TRBV5-4
cdr3_aa: CASSLVRGTGEETRYF
cdr3_nt: TGTGCCAGCAGCTTGGTCCGGGGGACAGGAGAAGAGACCCGGTACTTC

clone_size: many
j_call: TRBJ1-2
d_call: TRBD1
v_call: TRBV11-2
cdr3_aa: CASRMGQGGSFYGYTF
cdr3_nt: TGTGCCAGCAGAATGGGACAGGGGGGTTCCTTCTATGGCTACACCTTC

clone_size: many
j_call: TRBJ2-3
d_call: .
v_call: TRBV29-1
cdr3_aa: CSVQDRADTQYF
cdr3_nt: TGCAGCGTTCAGGACAGAGCAGATACGCAGTATTTT

clone_size: .
j_call: TRBJ1-2
d_call: .
v_call: TRBV4-2
cdr3_aa: CASSQDHVGVYGYTF
cdr3_nt: TGTGCCAGCAGCCAAGATCACGTTGGGGTCTATGGCTACACCTTC

clone_size: many
j_call: TRBJ2-5
d_call: .
v_call: TRBV29-1
cdr3_aa: CSVKGRLQETQYF
cdr3_nt: TGCAGCGTGAAGGGACGGCTCCAAGAGACCCAGTACTTC

clone_size: .
j_call: TRBJ2-1
d_call: .
v_call: TRBV6-1
cdr3_aa: CASSEVNSGYYNEQFF
cdr3_nt: TGTGCCAGCAGTGAAGTGAATAGCGGATACTACAACGAGCAGTTCTTC

clone_size: .
j_call: TRBJ2-7
d_call: TRBD1
v_call: TRBV5-1
cdr3_aa: CANSWDRGEQYF
cdr3_nt: TGCGCCAACAGCTGGGACAGAGGGGAGCAGTACTTC

clone_size: .
j_call: TRBJ2-7
d_call: .
v_call: TRBV7-9
cdr3_aa: CASSLAGFYEQYF
cdr3_nt: TGTGCCAGCAGCTTAGCTGGGTTTTACGAGCAGTACTTC

clone_size: many
j_call: TRBJ1-5
d_call: .
v_call: TRBV7-8
cdr3_aa: CASSPDSAHQPQHF
cdr3_nt: TGTGCCAGCAGTCCGGACAGCGCCCATCAGCCCCAGCATTTT